Listed below are T cell receptor beta chains from one sample, sequenced in a study of T cell repertoires in cytomegalovirus infection. A single record per CDR3 protein comes from TCRdb applying MiXCR to the reads. Found here are some 220,000 distinct CDR3 sequences, over 9% of them singletons; the top ten hold 1.6%. Material for sequencing was PBMCs. These receptors all stem from a human donor in good health (CMV status not recorded). Some clones in this sample may be carry-over from other donors' samples. The CDR3 runs from the conserved cysteine through the conserved F or W. The order of the fields is V gene, D gene, clone size, J gene, CDR3 DNA, CDR3 protein. The D gene is left open where the match is weak. Some rows mark clone size as missing; the rest say once, few, many or name a class of expanded clone.

>TRBV20-1|TRBD2|.|TRBJ2-2
TGCAGTGCTAGACCTAGCGGGAGCGTAGGCGGGGAGCTGTTTTTT
CSARPSGSVGGELFF
>TRBV7-2|TRBD2|many|TRBJ2-1
TGTGCCAGCAGCACTCGGACTAGCGGGGGTTATGAGCAGTTCTTC
CASSTRTSGGYEQFF
>TRBV6-5|TRBD1|few|TRBJ1-5
TGTGCCAGCAGAGGACAGGGCTGGCAGCCCCAGCATTTT
CASRGQGWQPQHF
>TRBV20-1|.|few|TRBJ1-4
TGCAGTGCTAGGGATCCGAAAGGAGAAAAACTGTTTTTT
CSARDPKGEKLFF
>TRBV11-3|.|few|TRBJ2-1
TGTGCCAGCAGCTTAGAAGGTAACAGGGTGGCGTATGAGCAGTTCTTC
CASSLEGNRVAYEQFF
>TRBV5-1|TRBD2|.|TRBJ2-2
TGCGCCAGCAGCCACGGGACTAGCGGGATGGTGGCCGGGGAGCTGTTTTTT
CASSHGTSGMVAGELFF
>TRBV14|TRBD2|many|TRBJ2-3
TGTGCCAGCAGCCAAGATGCGGGAGTCTATTCGAGTACAGATACGCAGTATTTT
CASSQDAGVYSSTDTQYF
>TRBV12-3/TRBV12-4|.|many|TRBJ1-2
TGTGCCAGCGCGGACGGCTTGGGAGGCTACACCTTC
CASADGLGGYTF
>TRBV15|TRBD1|few|TRBJ1-6
TGTGCCACCAGCGGGGACAGGCTCGAATCACCCCTCCACTTT
CATSGDRLESPLHF
>TRBV10-3|.|few|TRBJ1-5
TGTGCCATCAGCAGGGTAGGCAATCAGCCCCAGCATTTT
CAISRVGNQPQHF
>TRBV30|TRBD1|.|TRBJ1-1
TGTGCCTTCCACAGGGGAGACACTGAAGCTTTCTTT
CAFHRGDTEAFF
>TRBV20-1|.|few|TRBJ2-1
TGCAGTGCTAGGGCGGGCTCCTACAATGAGCAGTTCTTC
CSARAGSYNEQFF
>TRBV28|.|many|TRBJ2-6
TGTGCCAGCCATGCGCAGGGGGGGGCCAACGTCCTGACTTTC
CASHAQGGANVLTF
>TRBV19|TRBD2|.|TRBJ2-1
TGTGCCAGTAGTATCGGGTGGGAAATAGCGGGAGACTACAATGAGCAGTTCTTC
CASSIGWEIAGDYNEQFF
>TRBV7-8|TRBD2|few|TRBJ2-3
TGTGCCAGCAGCTCCCCGGGACTAGGAGCGCAGTATTTT
CASSSPGLGAQYF
>TRBV7-9|.|many|TRBJ1-2
TGTGCCAGCAGCCCAGATGGTGGCTACACCTTC
CASSPDGGYTF
>TRBV7-9|.|.|TRBJ2-1
TGTGCCAGCAGCATCAGGATTAGCGGAGTCTACAATGAGCAGTTCTTC
CASSIRISGVYNEQFF
>TRBV5-6|TRBD1|many|TRBJ2-7
TGTGCCAGCAGGCAAGGGACAGGGGCCTACGAGCAGTACTTC
CASRQGTGAYEQYF
>TRBV28|TRBD2|many|TRBJ2-1
TGTGCCAGCAGTCCAGCGGGGTACAATGAGCAGTTCTTC
CASSPAGYNEQFF
>TRBV28|TRBD1|.|TRBJ1-4
TGTGCCAGCAGTCCCCTGAACAGGGGAAAAGAAAAACTGTTTTTT
CASSPLNRGKEKLFF
>TRBV5-5|TRBD1|.|TRBJ1-2
TGTGCCAGCAGCCCCCTCCAGGACAGGGCTCACTATGGCTACACCTTC
CASSPLQDRAHYGYTF
>TRBV29-1|TRBD2|few|TRBJ2-3
TGCAGCGCGGGGGGGGGGGCTAGCGGGAGAACAGATACGCAGTATTTT
CSAGGGASGRTDTQYF
>TRBV10-3|TRBD2|many|TRBJ2-7
TGTGCCATCAGTGAGTCGGGGAGGGTCGGCTACGAGCAGTACTTC
CAISESGRVGYEQYF
>TRBV6-1|TRBD1|many|TRBJ1-1
TGTGCCAGCAACAGGGGGGACACTGAAGCTTTCTTT
CASNRGDTEAFF
>TRBV7-2|TRBD2|many|TRBJ2-5
TGTGCCAGCAGCCCTGGGGGGGTAGCGGGGAGGCGGGGCGAGACCCAGTACTTC
CASSPGGVAGRRGETQYF
>TRBV7-2|TRBD1|many|TRBJ2-1
TGTGCCAGCAGTTCGGACAGGGAACGCTACAATGAGCAGTTCTTC
CASSSDRERYNEQFF
>TRBV7-6|TRBD2|many|TRBJ2-1
TGTGCCAGCAGCTTAGACCCGGGACTAGCGGGGCCGCCTGGCAATGAGCAGTTCTTC
CASSLDPGLAGPPGNEQFF
>TRBV28|.|many|TRBJ1-1
TGTGCCAGCAGTACCCTCGGAACCTTCAGTGAAGCTTTCTTT
CASSTLGTFSEAFF
>TRBV15|.|.|TRBJ1-1
TGTGCCACCAGCAGAGGGGGGTCGGGGGGGACTGAAGCTTTCTTT
CATSRGGSGGTEAFF
>TRBV2|.|many|TRBJ2-2
TGTGCCAGCAGTGAGGAGGGAGTTAGGACCGGGGAGCTGTTTTTT
CASSEEGVRTGELFF
>TRBV29-1|.|many|TRBJ2-7
TGCAGCGTTGATCAGGGGGGCACCTACGAGCAGTACTTC
CSVDQGGTYEQYF
>TRBV7-2|.|.|TRBJ2-2
TGTCCCAGCGGCACTAGAGGAACCGGGGAGCTGTTTTTT
CPSGTRGTGELFF
>TRBV7-8|TRBD1|many|TRBJ1-6
TGTGCCAGCAGCTTAGCGAGACAGGGGGAGAATTCACCCCTCCACTTT
CASSLARQGENSPLHF
>TRBV11-2|TRBD1|many|TRBJ1-5
TGTGCCAGCAGCTTGACAGGGGGCAATCAGCCCCAGCATTTT
CASSLTGGNQPQHF
>TRBV7-2|.|many|TRBJ1-1
TGTGCCAGCAGCTTAGTTTTCGGGGGGAACACTGAAGCTTTCTTT
CASSLVFGGNTEAFF
>TRBV19|.|many|TRBJ2-7
TGTGCCAGTAGTATAGTAGCAGGGGACGCCTACGAGCAGTACTTC
CASSIVAGDAYEQYF
>TRBV7-2|.|few|TRBJ1-1
TGTGCCAGCAGCTCGGGACGGCACACTGAAGCTTTCTTT
CASSSGRHTEAFF